The 28 T cell receptor beta chains in this list originate from one sample, sequenced in a study of T cells in Graves' hyperthyroidism and ophthalmopathy. Amplified regions were TCR beta CDR3 sequences from RNA transcripts. The TCR CDR3 first-round RT-PCR relied on the HTBI primer set. One entry per CDR3 protein, called by TCRdb with MiXCR from the multiplex PCR reads. Among 95,000 to 110,000 distinct CDR3 sequences listed, roughly 15% were seen once. The sequenced sample consisted of blood. The receptor source for this set is a woman between 50 and 59 years old with Graves' hyperthyroidism.

This clonotype was seen many times. This chain uses TRBV5-1 with TRBJ2-1, with 13 nucleotides matching TRBD2. The CDR3 runs to 15 residues. J lost 8 bases, V lost 0 bases, and 2 bases had no gene match. Germline V CDR1 and CDR2: SGHRS, YFSETQ. In DNA, the CDR3 is TGCGCCAGCAGCTTGGTACTAGCGGGAGGGTATGAGCAGTTCTTC. Translating gives CASSLVLAGGYEQFF.

This clonotype was seen ten or more times. The chain recombines TRBV19 with TRBJ1-5, with a possible D match to TRBD1 (5 bases). The CDR3 runs 13 residues. The germline CDR1 and CDR2 sequences are LNHDA and SQIVND (reference sequence). V shed 5 bases and J shed 3 bases, with 8 bases lying between them. CDR3 protein: CASSWGTNQPQHF. CDR3 bases: TGTGCCAGTAGTTGGGGGACCAATCAGCCCCAGCATTTT.

This clonotype came up many times. The rearrangement links TRBV20-1 to TRBJ2-1; TRBD2 agrees at 16 bases. Trimming at V came to 5 bases and at J to 8 bases, leaving 6 bases not matched to a gene. CDR1 is DFQATT and CDR2 is SNEGSKA in the germline V gene (reference sequence). CDR3 length equals 15 residues. For the CDR3, the DNA is TGCAGTGCTTTGGGACTAGCGGGGGGGAGGCATGAGCAGTTCTTC. Translated, it gives CSALGLAGGRHEQFF.

This clonotype has a count of ten or more. CDR3 sequence reads: CATSEVAGGHYNEQFF. In DNA, the CDR3 is TGTGCCACCAGTGAAGTAGCGGGAGGCCACTACAATGAGCAGTTCTTC. The chain employs TRBV24-1 and TRBJ2-1; 10 nucleotides line up with TRBD2. This CDR3 is 16 amino acids long. Germline CDR1 KGHDR, CDR2 SFDVKD. The trim removed 4 bases at V and 3 bases at J, leaving 5 bases unmatched.

This clonotype was observed many times. This chain joins TRBV27 and TRBJ1-4, with TRBD1 identical over 10 bases. The CDR3 extends over 15 amino acids. V lost 4 bases to trimming and J lost 5 bases; unmatched junction nucleotides: 4. Germline CDR1 is MNHEY and CDR2 is SMNVEV (reference sequence). The CDR3 loop reads CASSSRDRGNEKLFF. The CDR3 nucleotides read TGTGCCAGCAGTTCGCGGGACAGGGGCAATGAAAAACTGTTTTTT.

This clonotype was counted once. V usage is TRBV7-8 and J usage is TRBJ2-3; 10 bases are shared with TRBD2. CDR1 and CDR2 (germline): SGHVS, FQNEAQ. The CDR3 spans 16 residues. Trimming took 5 bases from V and 2 from J; bases not matched to a gene: 7. The CDR3 DNA follows: TGTGCCAGCAGCCAAAGAGGACTAGCGGTCACAGATACGCAGTATTTT. Protein: CASSQRGLAVTDTQYF.

The sample holds many counts of this clonotype. J is TRBJ1-1 and V is TRBV5-6; a possible D gene is TRBD1 (6 bases). This CDR3 is built from 14 residues. Trimming took 4 bases from V and 0 from J, leaving 10 bases between them. The germline gives CDR1 SGHDT, CDR2 YYEEEE. This chain's CDR3 is CASSLGHLNTEAFF. CDR3 DNA: TGTGCCAGCAGCCTGGGACACTTGAACACTGAAGCTTTCTTT.

This clonotype has ten or more counts. This chain links TRBV9 with TRBJ2-1; TRBD2 matches 7 bases. Germline assignment: CDR1 SGDLS and CDR2 YYNGEE. Trimming at V came to 3 bases and at J to 2 bases, leaving 8 bases not matched to a gene. CDR3 length: 16 residues. The CDR3 region has the DNA TGTGCCAGCAGCGGACACCAGCGGGGAACCTACAATGAGCAGTTCTTC. It translates to CASSGHQRGTYNEQFF.

This rearrangement joins TRBV20-1 to TRBJ2-1, with TRBD2 identical over 13 bases. The CDR3 sequence is 16 residues long. Looked up from germline, CDR1 is DFQATT and CDR2 is SNEGSKA (reference sequence). J was trimmed by 6 bases and V by 6 bases; bases with no gene match: 11. CDR3 region: CSAPGTGTSGINEQFF. The CDR3 nucleotides read TGCAGTGCCCCCGGGACCGGGACTAGCGGGATCAATGAGCAGTTCTTC.

In this sample, this clonotype turned up many times. J is TRBJ2-2 and V is TRBV7-9; tentative D call: TRBD2 (7 bases). The CDR3 sequence is 14 residues long. The V and J ends lost 5 bases and 6 bases respectively, with 13 bases between them. Per the germline V gene, CDR1 is SEHNR and CDR2 is FQNEAQ (reference sequence). The CDR3 DNA reads TGTGCCAGCAGCACGCGCGGGGGCGCCGGGGAGCTGTTTTTT. It codes for CASSTRGGAGELFF.

The CDR3 loop is CASSPNDYGYTF. CDR3 sequence (DNA): TGTGCCAGCAGTCCTAATGACTATGGCTACACCTTC. The chain carries TRBV6-1 and TRBJ1-2; no clear D. V lost 5 bases to trimming and J lost 3 bases, with 7 bases between them. The germline V gene has CDR1 MNHNS and CDR2 SASEGT. The CDR3 has 12 residues.

This clonotype came up a few times. The chain joins TRBV20-1 to TRBJ2-1; unclear D gene. Germline loops: CDR1 DFQATT, CDR2 SNEGSKA (reference sequence). Trimming cost V 6 bases and J 4 bases, with 16 bases left between them. CDR3 length equals 14 residues. The CDR3: CSAISLTPYNEQFF. CDR3 coding DNA: TGCAGTGCAATTTCACTAACCCCTTACAATGAGCAGTTCTTC.

This clonotype appeared many times. The V call is TRBV30, the J call TRBJ1-4, with TRBD1 identical over 7 bases. The V and J ends lost 5 bases and 10 bases, in that order; junction bases with no gene match: 10. CDR1 GTSNPN and CDR2 SVGIG come from the germline V gene (reference sequence). This CDR3 comprises 13 residues. The CDR3 region has the DNA TGTGCCTGGCGCCGGGACAGCCACACAAAACTGTTTTTT. The encoded protein is CAWRRDSHTKLFF.

This clonotype was observed at least ten times. The chain links TRBV12-5 to TRBJ2-5, with D hard to call. The CDR3 spans 12 residues. V was shortened by 4 bases and J by 4 bases, with 7 bases between the two germline ends. The germline CDR1 and CDR2 sequences are LGHNT and FRNRAP. CDR3 region: CASGSVGETQYF. For the CDR3, the DNA is TGTGCTAGTGGTTCAGTCGGAGAGACCCAGTACTTC.

At least ten counts were recorded for this clonotype. The V and J genes are TRBV7-3 and TRBJ1-1; no reliable D call. The CDR3 is 13 residues long. Trimming stripped 6 bases from V and 1 base from J, with 9 bases between. Per germline, CDR1 SGHTA and CDR2 FQGTGA. As DNA, the CDR3 is TGTGCCAGCAGGTCCGGAGGGAACACTGAAGCTTTCTTT. It translates to CASRSGGNTEAFF. Using reference TRBV7-3 and TRBJ1-1 for the parts outside the CDR3, the full variable domain is GAGVSQTPSNKVTEKGKYVELRCDPISGHTALYWYRQSLGQGPEFLIYFQGTGAADDSGLPNDRFFAVRPEGSVSTLKIQRTERGDSAVYLCASRSGGNTEAFFGQGTRLTVV.

This clonotype turned up a few times. The chain recombines TRBV29-1 with TRBJ1-4; TRBD1 agrees at 7 bases. With 7 bases clipped from V and 7 bases from J, the junction kept 9 bases outside the gene matches. The CDR3 covers 13 residues. Germline CDR1 and CDR2: SQVTM and ANQGSEA. The CDR3 spells CSGTQGSGEKLFF. In DNA form, the CDR3 reads TGCAGCGGGACACAGGGGAGCGGTGAAAAACTGTTTTTT.

This clonotype was seen a handful of times. The gene calls are TRBV19 and TRBJ2-7, with TRBD1 as a possible D gene (5 bases). The CDR3 consists of 14 residues. Germline loops: CDR1 LNHDA, CDR2 SQIVND (reference sequence). V lost 6 bases, J lost 2 bases, and 14 bases lay in between. The CDR3 protein is CASSTELGPYEQYF. The CDR3 nucleotides read TGTGCCAGTAGCACAGAACTGGGGCCCTACGAGCAGTACTTC.

This clonotype was counted many times. The chain has TRBV5-6 and TRBJ1-2; tentatively, D is TRBD1 (5 bases). The CDR3 length is 15 residues. CDR1 and CDR2 (germline): SGHDT, YYEEEE. Trimming cost V 1 base and J 3 bases, with 13 bases left between them. In DNA, the CDR3 is TGTGCCAGCAGCTTGTTGGCCAGAGGGGACTATGGCTACACCTTC. Translation gives CASSLLARGDYGYTF.

The rearrangement uses TRBV18 and TRBJ1-1, with 8 bases lining up with TRBD1. This CDR3 is built from 16 residues. Trimming removed 1 base from V and 1 base from J; junction bases left unmatched: 5. The V gene's germline CDR1 is KGHSH and CDR2 LQKENI. The chain's CDR3 is CASSPRQGASNTEAFF. The CDR3 DNA sequence: TGTGCCAGCTCACCACGGCAGGGGGCATCGAACACTGAAGCTTTCTTT.

The genes are TRBV24-1 and TRBJ2-3; TRBD1 matches 9 bases. The CDR3 spans 16 residues. Germline trimming cut 4 bases from V and 2 bases from J; bases unmatched to any gene: 6. Per germline, CDR1 KGHDR and CDR2 SFDVKD. The CDR3 region is CATSDTGQGPTDTQYF. CDR3 sequence (DNA): TGTGCCACCAGTGACACGGGACAGGGTCCCACAGATACGCAGTATTTT.

This clonotype was recorded many times. The gene calls are TRBV6-2 or TRBV6-3 and TRBJ2-7; D remains ambiguous. Trimming shortened V by 4 bases and J by 3 bases, and 13 bases separated the two germline ends. CDR3 length equals 14 residues. Germline loops: CDR1 MNHEY, CDR2 SVGEGT. Here the CDR3 reads CASSSGRNFYEQYV. The DNA of the CDR3 is TGTGCCAGCAGTTCCGGACGGAATTTCTACGAGCAGTACGTC.

This clonotype was seen many times. The rearrangement links TRBV5-1 to TRBJ2-3, with 15 bases matching TRBD2. Germline loops: CDR1 SGHRS, CDR2 YFSETQ. The V and J ends lost 4 bases and 1 base, in that order; junction bases with no gene match: 4. There are 17 residues in the CDR3. The CDR3 sequence: CASSRRTSGRGTDTQYF. In DNA form, the CDR3 reads TGCGCCAGCAGCCGGCGGACTAGCGGGAGGGGCACAGATACGCAGTATTTT.

This clonotype was detected many times. The V call is TRBV20-1, the J call TRBJ2-1; 12 bases fit TRBD2. CDR3 length: 15 amino acids. V gave up 6 bases and J gave up 8 bases; unmatched junction bases: 11. The V gene's germline CDR1 is DFQATT and CDR2 SNEGSKA (reference sequence). This CDR3 is CSATRTSGNVDEQFF. CDR3 nucleotides: TGCAGTGCCACACGGACTAGCGGGAATGTCGATGAGCAGTTCTTC.

This clonotype was detected many times. The chain links TRBV20-1 to TRBJ2-1; 10 nucleotides agree with TRBD2. The CDR3 has 15 amino acids. CDR1 DFQATT and CDR2 SNEGSKA come from the germline V gene (reference sequence). Trimming cost V 2 bases and J 8 bases; bases outside gene matches: 9. The CDR3: CSARPSSGSPYEQFF. The CDR3, as DNA: TGCAGTGCTAGACCTTCTAGCGGGAGTCCCTATGAGCAGTTCTTC.

This clonotype was counted at least ten times. This chain connects TRBV20-1 to TRBJ1-2, with D uncertain. There are 12 residues in the CDR3. Germline V gene sequence: CDR1 DFQATT, CDR2 SNEGSKA (reference sequence). Deletions cut 1 base from V and 8 bases from J, with 11 bases between. As DNA, the CDR3 is TGCAGTGCTAGAGCCGGGAGGGAGGGCTACACCTTC. Translated, it gives CSARAGREGYTF.

This clonotype was seen ten or more times. The chain's CDR3 is CAWSPSGRPTEAFF. CDR3 bases: TGTGCCTGGAGCCCTTCGGGACGGCCCACTGAAGCTTTCTTT. This chain links TRBV30 with TRBJ1-1; possible D gene TRBD1, 5 bases. Germline-derived CDR1 and CDR2 are GTSNPN and SVGIG (reference sequence). The CDR3 contains 14 residues. Trimming removed 3 bases at V and 4 bases at J, with 15 bases between.

On this clonotype: Being one base from a much bigger clone, this may be a read error. The chain has TRBV20-1 and TRBJ1-6; possible D gene TRBD1, 6 bases. The CDR3 length is 14 residues. CDR1 is DFQATT and CDR2 is SNEGSKA in the germline V gene (reference sequence). The V end was cut by 3 bases, the J end by 7 bases, with 13 bases between. DNA of the CDR3: TGCAGTGCTAGCCCGGGACAAAAAAATTCACCCCTCCACTTT. Protein sequence: CSASPGQKNSPLHF.

In this sample, this clonotype turned up many times. The rearrangement uses TRBV29-1 and TRBJ1-1; 11 nucleotides line up with TRBD1. CDR1 and CDR2 (germline): SQVTM, ANQGSEA. V lost 6 bases to trimming and J lost 3 bases; unmatched junction nucleotides: 12. The CDR3 sequence is 16 residues long. CDR3 DNA sequence: TGCAGCGTCTCCAACGTTTGGGGACAGGGGGACACTGAAGCTTTCTTT. Translated, it gives CSVSNVWGQGDTEAFF.